In this sample, the clone carrying this T cell receptor (beta chain) turned up once. The target antigen is unknown. The sample is drawn from a study of T cell responses to AZD1222 COVID-19 vaccine. General study results and limits: Repertoire sampling was restricted to post-peak T cell response timepoints.

Using immunoSEQ multiplex PCR, the repertoire was profiled, and TCRdb retains in-frame clones only, with some absent. Among tens of thousands of clones listed, 80% to 95% were seen once. The CDR3 consists of 15 residues. The V gene's germline CDR1 is MNHEY and CDR2 SMNVEV (reference sequence). The germline V and J ends were trimmed by 7 bases and 7 bases, with 22 bases remaining between them. Sequenced material: peripheral blood, taken 28 days after the second dose of the MenACWY control vaccine. This rearrangement joins TRBV27 to TRBJ1-2, with D possibly being TRBD1 (5 bases). This sequence was found in an adult who received the MenACWY meningococcal vaccine as a control. The CDR3 sequence is CASTRNGGAGLGYTF. In DNA, the CDR3 is TGTGCCAGCACCCGAAACGGAGGGGCCGGCCTTGGCTACACCTTC.